This TCR beta chain was captured by sequencing in a study of cytomegalovirus exposure and HLA in healthy donors (dated by TCRdb to about 2017). Context from the whole study: According to a later analysis, the 120 or so validation repertoires were produced on the same platform as the roughly 700 repertoires of the first cohort. The study aimed to test whether signatures of past pathogen exposure could be identified by cataloging public T cell receptors. In addition to the first cohort of 650 to 750 subjects, a separate validation cohort of approximately 110 different subjects was used. High-throughput TCR immunosequencing, statistical association of individual TCRs with disease status, and machine learning were combined to predict cytomegalovirus infection status. Broad study findings and their caveats: Subsequent analysis determined that TCRs grouped into clusters in the first cohort also showed a tendency toward co-occurrence across the roughly 120 validation repertoires, and roughly 95% of cluster scores exceeded 0. A later analysis lacked HLA typing for the validation cohort, so it scored co-occurrence in that cohort across all 110 or so repertoires. Three of the identified cytomegalovirus-associated TCR beta chains were confirmed in vitro to be specific for cytomegalovirus antigens. According to the authors, the approach could potentially be generalized to other disease states and immunological phenotypes. In both the original and validation cohorts, the classifier was reported to diagnose cytomegalovirus status with high specificity and sensitivity. In the study, some 160 TCR beta chains were listed as associated with cytomegalovirus. Most TCR sequences were seen in very few donors, while some public TCRs were found in many individuals.

The receptor library was made with the immunoSEQ multiplex PCR assay. The authors' analysis ran thus. A statistical classification framework was built to diagnose cytomegalovirus status from the catalog of TCR beta chain sequences. In TCRdb, the immuneACCESS table is reduced to in-frame sequences with V and J assigned. These tables do not hold every clone; where another copy was compared, an unresolved V gene accounts for under half, and the others remain unexplained. That table furnishes V, J and clone size, whereas the DNA furnished D and trimming. The sample table contains about 300,000 clones; only one count was recorded for around 89% of them. About 0.86% of the sample is held by the ten biggest clonotypes. With respect to this clone: No antigen is known for it. Base qualities are missing; no much larger clone stands one base away.

Separate from the approximately 700-subject first cohort, the validation cohort of 95 to 150 subjects was the group to which the donors belonged. As encoded in the germline V gene (reference sequence), CDR1 is MNHEY while CDR2 is SMNVEV. Its CDR3 holds 16 amino acids, cysteine through phenylalanine. Only the CDR3 DNA is retained, 48 bases long and in frame from the first base. V lost 4 bases and J lost 4 bases; the stretch between them is 17 bases long. The specimen was PBMCs. The sequence was collected from a woman aged 18-29 years in good health and CMV-seronegative. The sequence links TRBV27 to TRBJ1-5, with TRBD1 perhaps the D gene, on 6 matching bases. The nucleotides are TGTGCCAGCAGTTCCACCGGGGGAGGGGGTAATCAGCCCCAGCATTTT. Its translation reads: CASSSTGGGGNQPQHF.